These 9 T cell receptor beta chains were sequenced from one sample in a study of shared clonotypes between healthy human individuals (dated by TCRdb to the early 2020s). Preparation of the library involved the immunoSEQ multiplex PCR assay. TCRdb mirrors the immuneACCESS table, restricted to in-frame sequences. Some clones are absent from its copies; in checked studies, under half trace to an unresolved V gene, and the reason for the others is unknown. The sample table records about 2,100,000 clones; roughly 91% of these occur just once. The ten largest clones represent around 1.7% of the sample. For the CD8 naive samples, CD45RO-negative cells were positively selected for CCR7, yielding a CD45RA+CCR7+ population from which TemRA cells were excluded. Sequencing used naive CD8+ T cells from PBMCs. Per the publication, the cell subset or site label means: CD45RA+CCR7+. These receptors were collected from a man aged 18 to 30 in good health. Some clones in this sample may be carry-over from other donors' samples.

J is TRBJ2-3 and V is TRBV9; D is unresolved. V was pared by 4 bases and J by 2 bases, with 14 bases between. Germline V lookup: CDR1 SGDLS, CDR2 YYNGEE. The CDR3 sequence is 15 residues long. This CDR3 reads CASSPFRNPTDTQYF. The CDR3 coding sequence is TGTGCCAGCAGCCCATTTCGGAACCCCACAGATACGCAGTATTTT.

The J gene is TRBJ1-4, the V gene TRBV5-6, with a weak D call TRBD1 (6 bases). V gave up 0 bases and J gave up 2 bases, with 14 bases separating them. Germline assignment: CDR1 SGHDT and CDR2 YYEEEE. The CDR3 runs 17 residues. The chain's CDR3 is CASSLATGWATNEKLFF. CDR3 nucleotides: TGTGCCAGCAGCTTGGCCACAGGGTGGGCGACTAATGAAAAACTGTTTTTT.

The rearrangement joins TRBV2 to TRBJ2-6; the D gene is possibly TRBD2 (6 bases). Trimming removed 6 bases from V and 4 bases from J, with 13 bases in between. The CDR3 runs to 15 residues. From germline, CDR1 is SNHLY and CDR2 FYNNEI. CDR3 amino acids: CASRGREPGANVLTF. CDR3 in DNA: TGTGCCAGCAGGGGCCGGGAGCCCGGGGCCAACGTCCTGACTTTC. The whole variable domain, filled in from reference TRBV2 and TRBJ2-6, reads EPEVTQTPSHQVTQMGQEVILRCVPISNHLYFYWYRQILGQKVEFLVSFYNNEISEKSEIFDDQFSVERPDGSNFTLKIRSTKLEDSAMYFCASRGREPGANVLTFGAGSRLTVL.

V and J are TRBV27 and TRBJ1-5, with 8 bases lining up with TRBD1. The CDR3 runs to 16 residues. Germline lookup yields CDR1 MNHEY and CDR2 SMNVEV (reference sequence). The V and J ends lost 5 bases and 9 bases, in that order; junction bases with no gene match: 15. DNA of the CDR3: TGTGCCAGCAGTCCGGCGCAGGGGGCCTTTGTCACGCCCCAGCATTTT. Translated, it gives CASSPAQGAFVTPQHF.

In DNA, the CDR3 is TGTGCCAGCACCATGGGGTCCTACAATGAGCAGTTCTTC. Translated, it gives CASTMGSYNEQFF. V usage is TRBV27 and J usage is TRBJ2-1, with D unresolved. V shed 7 bases and J shed 1 base, with 8 bases lying between them. Germline assignment: CDR1 MNHEY and CDR2 SMNVEV (reference sequence). The CDR3 is 13 residues long.

The chain links TRBV4-1 to TRBJ2-2, with 7 bases identical to TRBD1. Germline-derived CDR1 and CDR2 are MGHRA and YSYEKL. V trimming: 3 bases; J trimming: 4 bases; junction bases outside the gene matches: 2. The CDR3 runs 14 residues. The CDR3 region has the DNA TGCGCCAGCAGCCATGACAGGGTCACCGGGGAGCTGTTTTTT. This codes for CASSHDRVTGELFF.

This clone showed up just once. J is TRBJ2-2 and V is TRBV30; D is perhaps TRBD1 (6 bases). With 3 bases removed from V and 6 bases from J, the gap between germline ends came to 11 bases. The CDR3 runs 13 residues. Germline-derived CDR1 and CDR2 are GTSNPN and SVGIG (reference sequence). The CDR3 region has the DNA TGTGCCTGGAGGGGGGCGAAGGCCGGGGAGCTGTTTTTT. This translates into CAWRGAKAGELFF.

The J gene is TRBJ1-1, the V gene TRBV5-1; maybe TRBD1 (5 bases). V was clipped by 0 bases and J by 4 bases, with 13 bases between them. Germline V CDR1 and CDR2: SGHRS, YFSETQ. The CDR3 contains 15 residues. In DNA form, the CDR3 reads TGCGCCAGCAGCTTGGAGGTCAGGGAGGGCACTGAAGCTTTCTTT. It codes for CASSLEVREGTEAFF.

V usage is TRBV11-2 and J usage is TRBJ1-1; D uncertain. Between the trimmed V and J ends, which lost 3 bases and 5 bases, there was a span of 16 bases. The germline gives CDR1 SGHAT, CDR2 FQNNGV. The CDR3 covers 15 residues. As DNA, the CDR3 is TGTGCCAGCAGCTTGTACGATCGAGAGGGTACTGAAGCTTTCTTT. This codes for CASSLYDREGTEAFF.